This TCR beta chain was identified during a study of blood T cell repertoires in COVID-19 (dated by TCRdb to the early 2020s). Looking at the study overall: Samples from collaborators originated in the United States, Italy and Spain and spanned both the acute and convalescent phases of COVID-19. Subjects who had been exposed to COVID-19, were actively infected with it, or had recovered from it provided the deeply sampled blood TCRbeta repertoires that made up the dataset. The samples were drawn from the first 160 participants of the ongoing ImmuneRACE study and from more than 1,000 subjects provided by 6 global collaborators. The repertoires were released in a freely available public database intended as a resource for research on the immune response to SARS-CoV-2. The sample metadata nearly always contained a de-identified subject ID, COVID-19 status, age in years and sex. The material from the prospective study consisted of cDNA or gDNA derived from T cells, B-cell-depleted T cells, or PBMCs. Where HLA class I and class II types were available, the types were taken from metadata supplied by the sample provider, not from assay-based typing. Points the paper makes about the study in general: The amount of clinical and demographic metadata varied by source and participant and was provided uncurated.

To note about this clone: Its binding antigen is unknown. Per-base qualities were not stored, and no clone one base away is much larger.

CDR1 and CDR2, per the germline V gene (reference sequence), are SEHNR and FQNEAQ. The CDR3, from cysteine to phenylalanine, totals 14 residues. Left in the record is the CDR3 DNA by itself, 42 bases read in frame from the first base. The germline V end is reduced by 4 bases and the J end by 10 bases; junction bases left unmatched: 5. In Seattle, one collaborating source enrolled patients while the infection was active and tracked those patients longitudinally over the course of disease. The collaborating institutions used their own protocols to collect whole blood in K2EDTA tubes. Collaborator samples were shipped for TCRbeta analysis as frozen whole blood, isolated PBMCs, or DNA extracted from either sample type. The immunoSEQ Assay, a bias-controlled multiplex PCR, was used to amplify TCRbeta CDR3 regions from genomic DNA. The authors' pipeline ran thus. The number of nucleated cells in each sample was estimated from the amplification of reference gene primers within the assay. To quantify the absolute abundance of each unique TCRbeta CDR3 rearrangement, sequence reads were collapsed and filtered. Productive Simpson clonality was computed per sample as the square root of Simpson's diversity index over productive rearrangements. The table was pulled from immuneACCESS by TCRdb, which kept in-frame rearrangements only. Such tables lose some clones; where checked, under half of the loss comes from unresolved V genes, and the rest has no known cause. The V and J calls and clone size come from that table; D and trimming were worked out from the DNA. The sample records about 320,000 clones, approximately 88% of which are singletons. The top ten constitute 1.5% to 2% of the sample.

Sequences were obtained from peripheral blood. The receptor was derived from a woman aged 30 to 39 with COVID-19, enrolled during active disease. The sequence joins TRBV7-9 to TRBJ1-6; 9 bases in the junction line up with TRBD1. The DNA sequence is TGTGCCAGCAGCTCGACAGGGGGGGGATCACCCCTCCACTTT. Its protein reads: CASSSTGGGSPLHF.